The text below deals with one T cell receptor beta chain. Its antigen is as yet unknown. TCR beta cDNA was made by 5'RACE template switching with UMIs. From the 5' RACE reads, TCRdb lists one entry per CDR3 protein and no DNA. Found here are 350,000 to 450,000 distinct CDR3 sequences; the top ten clones hold over 4%. This record belongs to a study of T cells expressing NK-cell markers. At the level of the study: Just one sequenced donor of eight was HCMV-seronegative, while seven were seropositive. Study conclusions and caveats: More than 5 donors had dominant NKG2C+ clonotypes that comprised about 1.0-7.0% of their CD8+ T cells.

The CDR3 length is 15 residues. CDR1 SGHRS and CDR2 YFSETQ come from the germline V gene. The TCR was taken from a man aged 18-70 years in good health. Sequenced sample: blood T cells: a sorted CD56 or NKG2C T cell subset, CD4+ or CD8+ T cells, or bulk PBMC T cells (not recorded which). V is TRBV5-1 and J is TRBJ1-1; TCRdb indicates TRBD1, and absent DNA this call remains unverified. The CDR3 loop reads CASSRQGGWDTEAFF.